This T cell receptor (beta chain) was identified in a study of blood T cell repertoires in COVID-19 (TCRdb year 2020). Looking at the study overall: Collaborator samples came from the United States, Italy and Spain and covered acute and convalescent phases of COVID-19. The sample metadata nearly always contained a de-identified subject ID, COVID-19 status, age in years and sex. The samples were drawn from the first 160 participants of the ongoing ImmuneRACE study and from under 1,500 subjects provided by 6 global collaborators. The prospective study material was composed of cDNA or gDNA derived from T cells, B-cell-depleted T cells, or PBMCs. The dataset comprised deeply sampled blood TCRbeta repertoires from subjects exposed to, actively infected with, or recovered from COVID-19. Where available, HLA class I and class II types were obtained from metadata supplied by the sample provider rather than from assay-based typing. A freely available public database, intended as a resource for researchers studying the immune response to SARS-CoV-2, is where the repertoires were released.

The sample holds a few counts of this clone. Its antigen is unknown. No base qualities exist here, and no much larger clone lies one base off it. TCRbeta CDR3 regions were amplified from genomic DNA by means of the immunoSEQ Assay, a bias-controlled multiplex PCR. As for the original processing: Nucleated cell counts per sample were estimated from amplification of reference gene primers within the assay. Sequence reads were collapsed and filtered to measure the absolute abundance of every unique TCRbeta CDR3 rearrangement. Productive Simpson clonality was computed per sample as the square root of Simpson's diversity index over productive rearrangements. Held by TCRdb, this immuneACCESS table contains in-frame sequences only and omits some clones. Under half of the omission traces to an unresolved V gene where checked; the cause of the rest is unknown. D and trimming were read from the DNA, whereas the V and J calls and clone size are those reported in that table. The sample records about 300,000 clones, 70% to 90% of which are singletons. The top ten clonotypes cover more than 6.5% of the sample.

Reading the germline V gene gives CDR1 MDHEN and CDR2 SYDVKM. V trim: 2 bases; J trim: 6 bases; unmatched bases: 9. From its cysteine to its phenylalanine, the CDR3 spans 15 amino acids. The CDR3 DNA has 45 bases and is translated from base 1. Samples from volunteer blood donors who had recovered from COVID-19 were contributed by a second Seattle source. The collaborating institutions used their own protocols to collect whole blood in K2EDTA tubes. For TCRbeta analysis, collaborator samples were shipped as frozen whole blood, as isolated PBMCs, or as DNA extracted from either sample type. What the study reported, not specific to this receptor: The amount of clinical and demographic metadata varied by source and participant and was provided uncurated.

This receptor was taken from a woman under 40 who had recovered from COVID-19. Sequenced: peripheral blood. The chain uses TRBV28 and TRBJ2-7, and TRBD1 aligns with 8 junction nucleotides. The CDR3 here reads CASSLPGTGRFEQYF. The DNA sequence is as follows: TGTGCCAGCAGTTTACCCGGGACAGGCCGTTTCGAGCAGTACTTC. Reference TRBV28 and TRBJ2-7 proteins supply the regions before and after the CDR3; the full variable domain is: DVKVTQSSRYLVKRTGEKVFLECVQDMDHENMFWYRQDPGLGLRLIYFSYDVKMKEKGDIPEGYSVSREKKERFSLILESASTNQTSMYLCASSLPGTGRFEQYFGPGTRLTVT.